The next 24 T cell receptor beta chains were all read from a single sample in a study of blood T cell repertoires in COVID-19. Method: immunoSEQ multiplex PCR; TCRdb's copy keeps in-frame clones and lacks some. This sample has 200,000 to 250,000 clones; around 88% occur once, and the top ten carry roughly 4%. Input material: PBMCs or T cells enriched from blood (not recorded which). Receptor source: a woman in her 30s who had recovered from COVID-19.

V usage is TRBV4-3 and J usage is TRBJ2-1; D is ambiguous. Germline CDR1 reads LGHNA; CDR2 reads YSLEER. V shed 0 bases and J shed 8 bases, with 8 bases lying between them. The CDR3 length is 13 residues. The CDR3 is CASSQDRFHEQFF. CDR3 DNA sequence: TGCGCCAGCAGCCAAGACAGGTTCCATGAGCAGTTCTTC.

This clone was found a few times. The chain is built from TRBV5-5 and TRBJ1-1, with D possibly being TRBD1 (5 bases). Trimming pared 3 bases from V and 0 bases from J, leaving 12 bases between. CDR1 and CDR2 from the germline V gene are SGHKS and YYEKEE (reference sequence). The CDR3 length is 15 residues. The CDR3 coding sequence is TGTGCCAGCAGCTGGGGGGGAGCGGTGAACACTGAAGCTTTCTTT. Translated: CASSWGGAVNTEAFF.

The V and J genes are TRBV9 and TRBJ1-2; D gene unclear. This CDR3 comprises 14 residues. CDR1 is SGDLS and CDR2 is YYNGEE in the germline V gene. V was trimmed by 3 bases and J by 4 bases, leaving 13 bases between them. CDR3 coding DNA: TGTGCCAGCAGCGCCCCTACTGAAGTCTATGGCTACACCTTC. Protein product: CASSAPTEVYGYTF.

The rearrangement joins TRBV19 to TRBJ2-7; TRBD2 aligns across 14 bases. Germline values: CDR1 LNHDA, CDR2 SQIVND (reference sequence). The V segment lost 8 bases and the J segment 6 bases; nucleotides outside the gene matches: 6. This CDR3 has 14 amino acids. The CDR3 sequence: CASSGTSGSLEQYF. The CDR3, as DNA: TGTGCCAGTTCCGGGACTAGCGGGAGTCTCGAGCAGTACTTC.

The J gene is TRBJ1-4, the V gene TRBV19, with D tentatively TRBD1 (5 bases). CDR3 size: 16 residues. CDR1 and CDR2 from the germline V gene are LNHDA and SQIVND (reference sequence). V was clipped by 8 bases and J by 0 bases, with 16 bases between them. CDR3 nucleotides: TGTGCCAGTCAGCAACCGGGGGGGGCAACTAATGAAAAACTGTTTTTT. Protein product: CASQQPGGATNEKLFF.

Written as DNA, the CDR3 is TGTGCCACCAGTGATTTGATAGCGGGAGAAGACAATGAGCAGTTCTTC. Its protein is CATSDLIAGEDNEQFF. The V and J genes are TRBV24-1 and TRBJ2-1, with 9 bases matching TRBD2. Trimming cost V 0 bases and J 5 bases; bases outside gene matches: 4. The CDR3 totals 16 residues. The germline V gene encodes CDR1 KGHDR and CDR2 SFDVKD.

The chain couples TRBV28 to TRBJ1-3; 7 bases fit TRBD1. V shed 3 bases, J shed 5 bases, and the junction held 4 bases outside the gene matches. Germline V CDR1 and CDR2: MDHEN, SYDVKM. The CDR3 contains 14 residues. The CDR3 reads CASSFGDSRNTIYF. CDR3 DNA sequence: TGTGCCAGCAGTTTCGGGGACAGCCGAAACACCATATATTTT. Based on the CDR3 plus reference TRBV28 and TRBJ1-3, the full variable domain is DVKVTQSSRYLVKRTGEKVFLECVQDMDHENMFWYRQDPGLGLRLIYFSYDVKMKEKGDIPEGYSVSREKKERFSLILESASTNQTSMYLCASSFGDSRNTIYFGEGSWLTVV.

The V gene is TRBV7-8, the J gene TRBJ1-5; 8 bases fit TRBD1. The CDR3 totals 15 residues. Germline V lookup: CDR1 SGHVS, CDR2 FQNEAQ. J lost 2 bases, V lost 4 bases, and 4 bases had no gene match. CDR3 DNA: TGTGCCAGCAGCTATTCAGGGGGCCGCAATCAGCCCCAGCATTTT. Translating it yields CASSYSGGRNQPQHF.

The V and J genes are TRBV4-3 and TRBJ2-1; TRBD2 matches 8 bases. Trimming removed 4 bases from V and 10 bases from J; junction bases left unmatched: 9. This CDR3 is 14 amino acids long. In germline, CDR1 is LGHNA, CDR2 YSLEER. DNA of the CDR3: TGCGCCAGCAGCCCTCCCCAGCGGGAGCACGAGCAGTTCTTC. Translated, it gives CASSPPQREHEQFF.

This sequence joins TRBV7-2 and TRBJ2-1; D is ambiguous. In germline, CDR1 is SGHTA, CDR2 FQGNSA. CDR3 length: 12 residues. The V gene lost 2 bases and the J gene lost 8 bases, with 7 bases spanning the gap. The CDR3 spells CASSLNSHEQFF. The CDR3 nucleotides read TGTGCCAGCAGCTTAAACAGCCATGAGCAGTTCTTC. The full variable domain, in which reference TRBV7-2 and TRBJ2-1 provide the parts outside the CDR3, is GAGVSQSPSNKVTEKGKDVELRCDPISGHTALYWYRQSLGQGLEFLIYFQGNSAPDKSGLPSDRFSAERTGGSVSTLTIQRTQQEDSAVYLCASSLNSHEQFFGPGTRLTVL.

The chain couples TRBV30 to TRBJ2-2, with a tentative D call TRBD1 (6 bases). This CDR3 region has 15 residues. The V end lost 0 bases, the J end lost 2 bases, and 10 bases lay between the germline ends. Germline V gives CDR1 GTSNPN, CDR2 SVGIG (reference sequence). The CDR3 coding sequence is TGTGCCTGGAGTGTCGGACAGAGCAACACCGGGGAGCTGTTTTTT. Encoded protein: CAWSVGQSNTGELFF.

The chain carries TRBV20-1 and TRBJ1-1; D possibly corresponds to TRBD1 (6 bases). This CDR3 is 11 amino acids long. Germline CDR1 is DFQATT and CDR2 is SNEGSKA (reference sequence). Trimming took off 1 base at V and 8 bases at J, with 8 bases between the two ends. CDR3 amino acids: CSARGQVEAFF. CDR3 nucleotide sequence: TGCAGTGCTAGAGGACAGGTGGAAGCTTTCTTT.

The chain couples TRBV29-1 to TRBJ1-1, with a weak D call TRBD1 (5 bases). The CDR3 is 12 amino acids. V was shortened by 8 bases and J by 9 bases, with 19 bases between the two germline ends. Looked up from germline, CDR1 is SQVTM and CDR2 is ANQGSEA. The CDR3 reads CSTKAGWGKAFF. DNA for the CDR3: TGCAGCACTAAAGCAGGGTGGGGAAAAGCTTTCTTT.

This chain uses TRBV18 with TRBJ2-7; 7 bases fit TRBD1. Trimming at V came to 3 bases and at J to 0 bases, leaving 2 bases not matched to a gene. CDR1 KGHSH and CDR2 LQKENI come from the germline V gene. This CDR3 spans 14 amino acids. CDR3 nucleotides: TGTGCCAGCTCACCGACAGGGAACTCCTACGAGCAGTACTTC. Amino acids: CASSPTGNSYEQYF.

Here the CDR3 DNA reads TGCGCCAGCAGCCCTAGACTAGCGGGGCCCCAAGAGACCCAGTACTTC. Protein: CASSPRLAGPQETQYF. The chain joins TRBV5-1 to TRBJ2-5, with TRBD2 matching over 11 bases. This CDR3 region has 16 residues. Germline V gene sequence: CDR1 SGHRS, CDR2 YFSETQ. V lost 4 bases, J lost 1 base, and 6 bases stayed unmatched.

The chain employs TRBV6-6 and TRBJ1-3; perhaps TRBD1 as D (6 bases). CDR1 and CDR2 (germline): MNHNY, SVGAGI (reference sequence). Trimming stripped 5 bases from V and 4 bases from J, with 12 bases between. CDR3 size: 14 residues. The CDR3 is CASSEQGTGNTIYF. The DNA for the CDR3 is TGTGCCAGCAGTGAGCAGGGGACCGGAAACACCATATATTTT.

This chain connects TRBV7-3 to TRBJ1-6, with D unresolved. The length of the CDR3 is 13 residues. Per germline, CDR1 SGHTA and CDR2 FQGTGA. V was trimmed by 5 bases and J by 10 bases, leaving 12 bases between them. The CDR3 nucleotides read TGTGCCAGCAGCCTCTCCAACGGGTCACCCCTCCACTTT. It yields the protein CASSLSNGSPLHF.

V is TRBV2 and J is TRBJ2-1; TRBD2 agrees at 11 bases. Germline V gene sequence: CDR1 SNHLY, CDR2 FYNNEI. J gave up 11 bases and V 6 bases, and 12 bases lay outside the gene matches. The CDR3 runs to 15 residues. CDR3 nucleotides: TGTGCCAGCAGCGATAGCGGGAGGGGACCGGAAAAGCAGTTCTTC. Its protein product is CASSDSGRGPEKQFF.

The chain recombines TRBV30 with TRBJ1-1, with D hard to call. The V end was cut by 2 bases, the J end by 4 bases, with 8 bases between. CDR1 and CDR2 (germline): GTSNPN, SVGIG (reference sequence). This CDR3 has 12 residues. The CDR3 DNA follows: TGTGCCTGGAGTATAACAGCCACTGAAGCTTTCTTT. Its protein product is CAWSITATEAFF.

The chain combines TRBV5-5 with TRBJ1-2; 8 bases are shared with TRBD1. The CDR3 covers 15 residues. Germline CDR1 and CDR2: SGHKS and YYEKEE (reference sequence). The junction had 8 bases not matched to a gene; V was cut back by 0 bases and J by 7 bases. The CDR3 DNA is TGTGCCAGCAGCTTGGCGGCAGGGGGCTCAGGTGGCTACACCTTC. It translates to CASSLAAGGSGGYTF.

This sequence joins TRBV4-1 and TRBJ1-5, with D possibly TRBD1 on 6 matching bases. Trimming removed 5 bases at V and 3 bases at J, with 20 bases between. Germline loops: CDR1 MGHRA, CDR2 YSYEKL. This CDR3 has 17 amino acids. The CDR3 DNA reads TGCGCCAGCAGCTCACGTGCTACAGGGATCAACAATCAGCCCCAGCATTTT. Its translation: CASSSRATGINNQPQHF.

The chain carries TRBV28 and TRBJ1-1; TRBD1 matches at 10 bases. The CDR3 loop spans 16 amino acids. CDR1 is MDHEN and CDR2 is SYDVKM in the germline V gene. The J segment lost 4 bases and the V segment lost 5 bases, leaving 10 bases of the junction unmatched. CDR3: CASSQLRQGAGTEAFF. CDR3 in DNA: TGTGCCAGCAGTCAGCTCAGACAGGGGGCTGGCACTGAAGCTTTCTTT.

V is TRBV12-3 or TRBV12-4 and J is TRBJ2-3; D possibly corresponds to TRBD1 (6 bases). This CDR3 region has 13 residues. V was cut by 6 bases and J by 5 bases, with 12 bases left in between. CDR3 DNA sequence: TGTGCCAGCAGCCTTACAGGGTTAGATACGCAGTATTTT. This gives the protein CASSLTGLDTQYF.

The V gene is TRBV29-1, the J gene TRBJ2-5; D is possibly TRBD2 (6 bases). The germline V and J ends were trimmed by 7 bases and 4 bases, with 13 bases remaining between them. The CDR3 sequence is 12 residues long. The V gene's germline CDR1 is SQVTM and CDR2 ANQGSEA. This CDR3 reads CSAGGSPETQYF. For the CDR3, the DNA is TGCAGCGCCGGGGGTTCCCCAGAGACCCAGTACTTC.